One and the same sample provided the 30 T cell receptor beta chains below, sequenced in a study of T cells after yellow fever vaccination (dated by TCRdb to the late 2010s). The treatment or condition label corresponds to: live attenuated yellow fever vaccine strain. The library was produced with 5' RACE. This sample was sequenced with an Illumina NovaSeq 6000. Using fastp at Q25 and MiXCR, TCRdb reprocessed the public reads and kept productive beta chains. Rows are unified per CDR3 protein, each entry keeping the most common DNA and genes. This sample is represented by a few hundred thousand distinct CDR3 sequences; 5.2% of them were singletons. The ten largest clones capture roughly 3% of the sample. The specimen was CD4+ T cells sorted from PBMCs, collected on the day of the yellow fever booster vaccination. The receptors come from a young man who received the YFV17D yellow fever vaccine.

This chain uses TRBV4-1 with TRBJ1-4; no clear D gene. V was pared by 0 bases and J by 4 bases, with 9 bases between. This CDR3 contains 15 residues. Per germline, CDR1 MGHRA and CDR2 YSYEKL. The CDR3 sequence: CASSQEIGLNEKLFF. DNA for the CDR3: TGCGCCAGCAGCCAAGAGATTGGACTTAATGAAAAACTGTTTTTT.

Ten or more counts support this clonotype. The chain joins TRBV12-3 or TRBV12-4 to TRBJ2-7, with D unresolved. This CDR3 spans 12 amino acids. V shed 2 bases and J shed 4 bases, with 6 bases lying between them. In nucleotides, the CDR3 is TGTGCCAGCAGTTTAATGGCGTACGAGCAGTACTTC. It codes for CASSLMAYEQYF.

This clonotype came up many times. The chain couples TRBV7-2 to TRBJ1-1; D gene ambiguous. The CDR3 extends over 13 amino acids. Germline V gene sequence: CDR1 SGHTA, CDR2 FQGNSA. Trimming left V 5 bases short and J 3 bases short, with 10 bases between. The CDR3 reads CASSPLPDTEAFF. The CDR3 DNA is TGTGCCAGCAGCCCCCTCCCGGACACTGAAGCTTTCTTT.

The sample holds many counts of this clonotype. The chain recombines TRBV7-2 with TRBJ2-7, with a possible D match to TRBD1 (5 bases). Germline CDR1 SGHTA, CDR2 FQGNSA. Deletions cut 1 base from V and 6 bases from J, with 10 bases between. CDR3 size: 13 residues. The DNA for the CDR3 is TGTGCCAGCAGCTTAGTTAAAACAGGCGAGCAGTACTTC. Residues: CASSLVKTGEQYF.

The rearrangement uses TRBV20-1 and TRBJ1-5; a possible D gene is TRBD1 (6 bases). CDR1 and CDR2 from the germline V gene are DFQATT and SNEGSKA (reference sequence). V was clipped by 1 base and J by 7 bases, with 11 bases between them. The CDR3 length is 13 residues. The CDR3: CSARGQVEQPQHF. The CDR3 DNA follows: TGCAGTGCTAGAGGACAGGTAGAACAGCCCCAGCATTTT.

This clonotype was found many times. V is TRBV5-1 and J is TRBJ2-3, with D maybe TRBD1 (7 bases). From germline, CDR1 is SGHRS and CDR2 YFSETQ. Between the trimmed V and J ends, which lost 4 bases and 4 bases, there was a span of 16 bases. The CDR3 runs 15 residues. The CDR3 DNA reads as TGCGCCAGCAGCGTCTCAGGGGGGATTGCAGATACGCAGTATTTT. Translating it yields CASSVSGGIADTQYF.

V usage is TRBV5-6 and J usage is TRBJ1-2, with 7 bases aligning to TRBD1. The CDR3 spans 14 residues. Germline lookup yields CDR1 SGHDT and CDR2 YYEEEE. The V and J ends lost 0 bases and 8 bases, in that order; junction bases with no gene match: 7. The CDR3 spells CASSLGTGLGGYTF. CDR3 in DNA: TGTGCCAGCAGCTTGGGGACAGGACTCGGGGGCTACACCTTC.

There are a few counts of this clonotype. The chain has TRBV20-1 and TRBJ1-2; 9 bases map to TRBD1. Germline CDR1 and CDR2: DFQATT and SNEGSKA (reference sequence). V lost 4 bases, J lost 6 bases, and 15 bases stayed unmatched. The CDR3 runs 16 residues. CDR3 region: CSATPPGQGGRDGYTF. In DNA form, the CDR3 reads TGCAGTGCTACCCCCCCGGGACAGGGAGGGCGGGATGGCTACACCTTC.

This clonotype was recorded at least ten times. The chain links TRBV7-2 to TRBJ1-2; a possible D gene is TRBD1 (6 bases). Germline V gene sequence: CDR1 SGHTA, CDR2 FQGNSA. Trimming removed 0 bases at V and 7 bases at J, with 15 bases between. This CDR3 region has 15 residues. This CDR3 is CASSLAGQLRGGYTF. The CDR3 DNA follows: TGTGCCAGCAGCTTAGCCGGACAGCTCAGGGGTGGCTACACCTTC. Drawing the rest from reference TRBV7-2 and TRBJ1-2, the complete variable domain is GAGVSQSPSNKVTEKGKDVELRCDPISGHTALYWYRQSLGQGLEFLIYFQGNSAPDKSGLPSDRFSAERTGGSVSTLTIQRTQQEDSAVYLCASSLAGQLRGGYTFGSGTRLTVV.

This clonotype has more than one count but fewer than ten. This chain connects TRBV7-6 to TRBJ1-1; D is possibly TRBD1 (5 bases). The CDR3 runs to 15 residues. V lost 4 bases and J 1 base, leaving 13 bases between the germline ends. Germline lookup yields CDR1 SGHVS and CDR2 FNYEAQ. The CDR3 reads CASSSGPTENTEAFF. The CDR3 DNA is TGTGCCAGCAGCTCGGGACCGACGGAGAACACTGAAGCTTTCTTT.

The chain couples TRBV4-1 to TRBJ2-2, with TRBD2 matching 12 bases. V lost 4 bases to trimming and J lost 9 bases; unmatched junction nucleotides: 6. The germline CDR1 and CDR2 sequences are MGHRA and YSYEKL. The CDR3 loop spans 15 amino acids. DNA of the CDR3: TGCGCCAGCAGCCGAGGACTAGCGGGGCCCCGGGAGCTGTTTTTT. Protein: CASSRGLAGPRELFF.

This clonotype has more than one count but fewer than ten. V is TRBV9 and J is TRBJ2-5, with D possibly TRBD1 on 5 matching bases. CDR3 size: 13 residues. Trimming removed 4 bases from V and 4 bases from J, with 11 bases in between. Germline V gives CDR1 SGDLS, CDR2 YYNGEE. CDR3 residues: CASSTRQLETQYF. The CDR3 bases are TGTGCCAGCAGCACCCGACAGCTAGAGACCCAGTACTTC.

This clonotype was recorded many times. The J gene is TRBJ2-3, the V gene TRBV5-1; D ambiguous. Looked up from germline, CDR1 is SGHRS and CDR2 is YFSETQ. This CDR3 is built from 14 residues. Trimming pared 0 bases from V and 2 bases from J, leaving 7 bases between. The CDR3 reads CASSLDAVTDTQYF. Here the CDR3 DNA reads TGCGCCAGCAGCTTGGACGCGGTCACAGATACGCAGTATTTT.

This clonotype was found many times. The CDR3 loop reads CASSPWAGSGELFF. The CDR3 nucleotides are TGTGCCAGCAGCCCGTGGGCAGGATCCGGGGAGCTGTTTTTT. This chain uses TRBV7-2 with TRBJ2-2; no reliable D call. The CDR3 sequence is 14 residues long. Germline V gives CDR1 SGHTA, CDR2 FQGNSA. V lost 5 bases to trimming and J lost 6 bases, with 13 bases between them.

The chain uses TRBV20-1 and TRBJ1-5, with 9 bases that match TRBD1. Germline-derived CDR1 and CDR2 are DFQATT and SNEGSKA (reference sequence). The V gene end was trimmed by 4 bases and the J gene end by 7 bases; junction bases not matched to a gene: 5. The length of the CDR3 is 13 residues. DNA for the CDR3: TGCAGTGCTACAAACAGGGGGCTGCAGCCCCAGCATTTT. Protein sequence: CSATNRGLQPQHF.

The chain links TRBV4-2 to TRBJ2-4; perhaps D is TRBD1 or TRBD2 (5 bases each). The V end lost 0 bases, the J end lost 6 bases, and 15 bases lay between the germline ends. Germline V gene lookup returns CDR1 LGHNA and CDR2 YNFKEQ. CDR3 size: 16 residues. CDR3 DNA: TGTGCCAGCAGCCAAGATCCAGGGACCCAAGGAAACATTCAGTACTTC. It translates to CASSQDPGTQGNIQYF.

This clonotype showed up many times. This rearrangement joins TRBV5-4 to TRBJ2-5; TRBD2 agrees at 8 bases. V gave up 2 bases and J gave up 2 bases; unmatched junction bases: 2. This CDR3 has 14 amino acids. Germline loops: CDR1 SGHNT, CDR2 YYREEE (reference sequence). CDR3 loop: CASSLPGGQETQYF. CDR3 DNA sequence: TGTGCCAGCAGCTTACCGGGGGGGCAAGAGACCCAGTACTTC. The variable domain in full, completed from reference TRBV5-4 and TRBJ2-5, reads ETGVTQSPTHLIKTRGQQVTLRCSSQSGHNTVSWYQQALGQGPQFIFQYYREEENGRGNFPPRFSGLQFPNYSSELNVNALELDDSALYLCASSLPGGQETQYFGPGTRLLVL.

The rearrangement links TRBV7-9 to TRBJ1-6; D remains ambiguous. V dropped 5 bases and J dropped 1 base, with 9 bases sitting between them. In germline, CDR1 is SEHNR, CDR2 FQNEAQ (reference sequence). The CDR3 sequence is 15 residues long. In DNA, the CDR3 is TGTGCCAGCAGCCCTCCAGGTTCCTATAATTCACCCCTCCACTTT. It translates to CASSPPGSYNSPLHF.

The V and J genes are TRBV24-1 and TRBJ1-1, with D perhaps matching TRBD1 (5 bases). This CDR3 is 13 amino acids long. Germline-derived CDR1 and CDR2 are KGHDR and SFDVKD. Trimming cost V 5 bases and J 7 bases, with 13 bases left between them. The CDR3 reads CATSGKGTGEAFF. As DNA, the CDR3 is TGTGCCACCAGTGGGAAGGGGACCGGTGAAGCTTTCTTT.

In this sample, this clonotype turned up many times. The V call is TRBV27, the J call TRBJ2-5, with D possibly being TRBD1 (6 bases). This CDR3 has 13 residues. Germline lookup yields CDR1 MNHEY and CDR2 SMNVEV (reference sequence). V lost 4 bases and J 5 bases, leaving 11 bases between the germline ends. The CDR3 DNA is TGTGCCAGCAGTTCCAGGGGCAGGGAGACCCAGTACTTC. Its protein is CASSSRGRETQYF.

This clonotype was counted a few times. This chain uses TRBV7-2 with TRBJ1-2; D not certain. The CDR3 loop spans 12 amino acids. In germline, CDR1 is SGHTA, CDR2 FQGNSA. V dropped 0 bases and J dropped 7 bases, with 6 bases sitting between them. In nucleotides, the CDR3 is TGTGCCAGCAGCTTAGCTTTCTCTGGCTACACCTTC. Residues: CASSLAFSGYTF.

In this sample, this clonotype turned up many times. This chain uses TRBV5-1 with TRBJ2-7; TRBD1 aligns across 8 bases. There are 14 residues in the CDR3. The V and J ends lost 4 bases and 6 bases, in that order; junction bases with no gene match: 9. Germline lookup yields CDR1 SGHRS and CDR2 YFSETQ. CDR3 residues: CASSQIGTGREQYF. The CDR3 DNA is TGCGCCAGCAGCCAAATTGGGACAGGCCGCGAGCAGTACTTC. Looking up the rest from reference TRBV5-1 and TRBJ2-7 gives the full variable domain: KAGVTQTPRYLIKTRGQQVTLSCSPISGHRSVSWYQQTPGQGLQFLFEYFSETQRNKGNFPGRFSGRQFSNSRSEMNVSTLELGDSALYLCASSQIGTGREQYFGPGTRLTVT.

This clonotype was counted only a few times. V is TRBV5-1 and J is TRBJ2-5, with TRBD2 as a possible D gene (6 bases). V was cut by 2 bases and J by 5 bases, with 19 bases left in between. This CDR3 contains 16 residues. The V gene's germline CDR1 is SGHRS and CDR2 YFSETQ. The CDR3 region is CASSLGGGLMIETQYF. The CDR3 DNA sequence: TGCGCCAGCAGCTTAGGTGGGGGGTTGATGATTGAGACCCAGTACTTC.

This clonotype has more than one count but fewer than ten. The V gene is TRBV18, the J gene TRBJ1-5, with D unresolved. The CDR3 covers 15 residues. Trimming pared 3 bases from V and 0 bases from J, leaving 9 bases between. Germline CDR1 and CDR2: KGHSH and LQKENI. CDR3 DNA: TGTGCCAGCTCACCGGGCGGAAATAGCAATCAGCCCCAGCATTTT. Its translation: CASSPGGNSNQPQHF.

This sequence joins TRBV6-2 or TRBV6-3 and TRBJ1-6; TRBD1 might be the D (5 bases). The CDR3 has 15 amino acids. Germline assignment: CDR1 MNHEY and CDR2 SVGEGT. The V end lost 2 bases, the J end lost 6 bases, and 11 bases lay between the germline ends. CDR3 bases: TGTGCCAGCAGTTACGGGGGGACTGTTAATTCACCCCTCCACTTT. Its protein is CASSYGGTVNSPLHF.

The rearrangement joins TRBV5-4 to TRBJ2-7; TRBD1 aligns across 9 bases. The germline V gene encodes CDR1 SGHNT and CDR2 YYREEE (reference sequence). The J segment lost 5 bases and the V segment lost 3 bases, leaving 6 bases of the junction unmatched. This CDR3 has 14 amino acids. The CDR3 sequence: CASSSRDRDNEQYV. DNA of the CDR3: TGTGCCAGCAGCTCAAGGGACAGGGATAACGAGCAGTACGTC.

Only a few counts were recorded for this clonotype. V usage is TRBV7-7 and J usage is TRBJ1-4; possibly TRBD1 for D (5 bases). There are 14 residues in the CDR3. CDR1 is SSHAT, CDR2 FNYEAQ, per germline (reference sequence). Trimming removed 4 bases from V and 8 bases from J, with 14 bases in between. The CDR3 nucleotides read TGTGCCAGCAGCTCAGGGAAAAGGGAGGAAAAACTGTTTTTT. The encoded protein is CASSSGKREEKLFF.

The chain employs TRBV25-1 and TRBJ1-4; 8 bases line up with TRBD1. The CDR3 is made up of 13 amino acids. Germline CDR1 and CDR2: MGHDK and SYGVNS. V trimming: 3 bases; J trimming: 12 bases; junction bases outside the gene matches: 6. CDR3: CASSDLDRGELFF. The CDR3 DNA follows: TGTGCCAGCAGTGACCTCGACAGGGGAGAACTGTTTTTT. The full variable domain, in which reference TRBV25-1 and TRBJ1-4 provide the parts outside the CDR3, is EADIYQTPRYLVIGTGKKITLECSQTMGHDKMYWYQQDPGMELHLIHYSYGVNSTEKGDLSSESTVSRIRTEHFPLTLESARPSHTSQYLCASSDLDRGELFFGSGTQLSVL.

V gene TRBV11-2 combines with J gene TRBJ2-2; 7 bases map to TRBD1. Germline assignment: CDR1 SGHAT and CDR2 FQNNGV. This CDR3 region has 14 residues. V lost 5 bases and J lost 4; bases outside the gene matches: 4. DNA of the CDR3: TGTGCCAGCAGCCCGACAGGGTTCACCGGGGAGCTGTTTTTT. Translated: CASSPTGFTGELFF.

This clonotype was observed a few times. The rearrangement uses TRBV6-5 and TRBJ2-7; D remains ambiguous. The CDR3 has 14 residues. CDR1 MNHEY and CDR2 SVGAGI come from the germline V gene. The V end lost 6 bases, the J end lost 6 bases, and 18 bases lay between the germline ends. CDR3 DNA sequence: TGTGCCAGCAGCCAGGACCCCGATCTTTTCGAGCAGTACTTC. It codes for CASSQDPDLFEQYF.